This T cell receptor (beta chain) derives from a study of blood T cell repertoires in COVID-19. Using immunoSEQ multiplex PCR, the repertoire was profiled, and TCRdb retains in-frame clones only, with some absent. There are 37,000 or so clones in the sample; 70% to 90% occur only once, and 13% to 15% lies in the top ten. The CDR3 is made up of 14 amino acids. The germline gives CDR1 SGHRS, CDR2 YFSETQ. Trimming took 0 bases from V and 8 from J, leaving 14 bases between them. This TCR was recovered from a human donor in a cohort sampled during active COVID-19. Sample: peripheral blood. The chain recombines TRBV5-1 with TRBJ1-2; no clear D. CDR3 bases: TGCGCCAGCAGCTTGGCCGAATGGAGTGGGGGCTACACCTTC. Translated: CASSLAEWSGGYTF.